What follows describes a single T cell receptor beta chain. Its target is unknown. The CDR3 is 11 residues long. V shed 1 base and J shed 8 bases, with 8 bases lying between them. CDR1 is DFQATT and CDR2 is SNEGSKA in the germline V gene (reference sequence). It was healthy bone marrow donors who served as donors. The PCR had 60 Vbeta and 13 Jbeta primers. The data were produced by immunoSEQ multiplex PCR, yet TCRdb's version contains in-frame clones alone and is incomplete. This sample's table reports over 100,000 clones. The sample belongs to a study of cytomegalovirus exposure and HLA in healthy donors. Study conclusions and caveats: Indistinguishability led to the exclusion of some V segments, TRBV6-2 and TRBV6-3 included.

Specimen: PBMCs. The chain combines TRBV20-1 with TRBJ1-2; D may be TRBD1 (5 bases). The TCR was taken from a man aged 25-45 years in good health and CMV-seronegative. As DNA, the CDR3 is TGCAGTGCTAGAGTCGGGGGGGGCTACACCTTC. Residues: CSARVGGGYTF.